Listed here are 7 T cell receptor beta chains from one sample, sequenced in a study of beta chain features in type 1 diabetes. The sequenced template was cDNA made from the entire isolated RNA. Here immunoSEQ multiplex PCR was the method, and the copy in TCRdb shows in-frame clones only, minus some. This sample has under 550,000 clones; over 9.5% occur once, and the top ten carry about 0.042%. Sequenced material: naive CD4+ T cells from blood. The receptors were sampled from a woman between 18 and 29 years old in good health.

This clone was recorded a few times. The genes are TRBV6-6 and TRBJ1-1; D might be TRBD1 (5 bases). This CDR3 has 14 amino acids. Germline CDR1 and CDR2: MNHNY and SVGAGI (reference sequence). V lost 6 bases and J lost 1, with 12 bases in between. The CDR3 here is CASSPGSKNTEAFF. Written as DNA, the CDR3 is TGTGCCAGCAGCCCAGGGTCCAAGAACACTGAAGCTTTCTTT.

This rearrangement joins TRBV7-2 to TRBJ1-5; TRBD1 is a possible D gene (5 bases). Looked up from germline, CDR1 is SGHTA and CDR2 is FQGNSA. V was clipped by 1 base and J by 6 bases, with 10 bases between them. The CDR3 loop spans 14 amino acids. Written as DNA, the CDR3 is TGTGCCAGCAGCTTAGGCCCAGGGTCTCAGCCCCAGCATTTT. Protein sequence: CASSLGPGSQPQHF.

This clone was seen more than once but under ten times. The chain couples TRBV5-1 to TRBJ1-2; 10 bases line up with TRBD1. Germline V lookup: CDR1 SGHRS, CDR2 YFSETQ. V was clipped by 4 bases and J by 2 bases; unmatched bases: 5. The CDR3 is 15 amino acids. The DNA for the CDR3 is TGCGCCAGCAGCCCCGGGACAGGGGTAAACTATGGCTACACCTTC. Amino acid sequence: CASSPGTGVNYGYTF.

The chain's CDR3 is CASSPGRGTDTQYF. As DNA, the CDR3 is TGTGCCAGCTCACCGGGCAGGGGGACAGATACGCAGTATTTT. The rearrangement joins TRBV18 to TRBJ2-3, with 7 bases lining up with TRBD1. V was pared by 3 bases and J by 3 bases, with 3 bases of the junction left unmatched. The CDR3 covers 14 residues. CDR1 is KGHSH, CDR2 LQKENI, per germline.

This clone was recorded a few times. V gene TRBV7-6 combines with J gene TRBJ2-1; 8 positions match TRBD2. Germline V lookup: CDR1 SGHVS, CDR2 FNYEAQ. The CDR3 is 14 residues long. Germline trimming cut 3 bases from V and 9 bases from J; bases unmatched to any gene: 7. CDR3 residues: CASSFSGTGTEQFF. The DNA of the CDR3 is TGTGCCAGCAGCTTTAGCGGGACGGGAACTGAGCAGTTCTTC.

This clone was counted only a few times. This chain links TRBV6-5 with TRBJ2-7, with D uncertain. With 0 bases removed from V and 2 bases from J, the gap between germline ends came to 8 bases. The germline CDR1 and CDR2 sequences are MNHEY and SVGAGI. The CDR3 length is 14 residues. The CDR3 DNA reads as TGTGCCAGCAGTTACTCGGTCTATACCTACGAGCAGTACTTC. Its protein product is CASSYSVYTYEQYF.

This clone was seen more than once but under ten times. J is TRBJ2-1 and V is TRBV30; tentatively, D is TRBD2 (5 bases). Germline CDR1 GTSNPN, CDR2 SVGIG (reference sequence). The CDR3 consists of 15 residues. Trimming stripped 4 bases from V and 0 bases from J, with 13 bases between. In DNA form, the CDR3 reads TGTGCCTGGACGGCGGGTGCCAGCTCCTACAATGAGCAGTTCTTC. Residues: CAWTAGASSYNEQFF.